Below, 22 T cell receptor beta chains from the same sample are listed, as sequenced in a study of blood T cells in healthy people across ages. For the second PCR, which ran for roughly 6 to 12 cycles, a sample-barcoded 5' primer and a J-beta primer mix were used. MiXCR, run by TCRdb on the 5' RACE reads, gives a single entry per CDR3 protein. The table has 850,000 or so distinct CDR3 sequences, 29% seen once. Sequences were obtained from blood. The receptors come from a woman older than 75 in good health.

This clonotype was seen at least ten times. The chain has TRBV7-2 and TRBJ1-2; D call uncertain. The germline gives CDR1 SGHTA, CDR2 FQGNSA. V lost 3 bases and J lost 3, with 8 bases in between. This CDR3 is 13 amino acids long. The CDR3: CASSFNEDYGYTF. For the CDR3, the DNA is TGTGCCAGCAGCTTTAACGAGGACTATGGCTACACCTTC.

This clonotype was recorded a few times. This rearrangement joins TRBV7-2 to TRBJ1-6; unclear D gene. Germline assignment: CDR1 SGHTA and CDR2 FQGNSA. The V and J ends lost 2 bases and 9 bases respectively, with 8 bases between them. The CDR3 is 13 amino acids. The CDR3 loop is CASSLIMASPLHF. The CDR3 region has the DNA TGTGCCAGCAGCTTAATTATGGCTTCACCCCTCCACTTT.

V and J are TRBV6-6 and TRBJ2-3; D uncertain. Per the germline V gene, CDR1 is MNHNY and CDR2 is SVGAGI (reference sequence). The CDR3 length is 14 residues. V was trimmed by 2 bases and J by 3 bases, leaving 9 bases between them. DNA of the CDR3: TGTGCCAGCAGTTACGCTGCCAGGACAGATACGCAGTATTTT. Its translation: CASSYAARTDTQYF.

This clonotype has only one observation. This rearrangement joins TRBV6-5 to TRBJ2-1; TRBD2 matches at 13 bases. CDR1 and CDR2 from the germline V gene are MNHEY and SVGAGI. Trimming at V came to 5 bases and at J to 7 bases, leaving 8 bases not matched to a gene. The CDR3 loop spans 16 amino acids. The CDR3 protein is CASSTGTSGTGNEQFF. The CDR3 DNA is TGTGCCAGCAGTACCGGGACTAGCGGGACGGGGAATGAGCAGTTCTTC.

This clonotype was observed at least ten times. The chain carries TRBV25-1 and TRBJ1-1, with a weak D call TRBD1 (5 bases). CDR1 and CDR2 (germline): MGHDK, SYGVNS. The CDR3 length is 12 residues. Trimming cost V 3 bases and J 12 bases, with 14 bases left between them. DNA of the CDR3: TGTGCCAGCAGTGAGGGTAGGGGCAGAACTTTCTTT. Protein sequence: CASSEGRGRTFF.

Concerning this clonotype: A read error is likely, as this CDR3 ends without the conserved phenylalanine or tryptophan. This chain joins TRBV4-3 and TRBJ2-1, with TRBD2 matching 12 bases. The V gene's germline CDR1 is LGHNA and CDR2 YSLEER. This CDR3 is 17 amino acids long. V was clipped by 2 bases and J by 5 bases; unmatched bases: 7. The CDR3 is CASSQTSGGRYNNEQFC. As DNA, the CDR3 is TGCGCCAGCAGCCAAACTAGCGGGGGGAGGTACAACAATGAGCAGTTCTGC.

The V gene is TRBV29-1, the J gene TRBJ1-1; 9 nucleotides align to TRBD1. J gave up 3 bases and V 7 bases, and 3 bases lay outside the gene matches. Germline lookup yields CDR1 SQVTM and CDR2 ANQGSEA. The CDR3 is 12 residues long. The CDR3 here is CSAGTGHTEAFF. In nucleotides, the CDR3 is TGCAGCGCCGGGACAGGGCACACTGAAGCTTTCTTT.

This clonotype was picked up a small number of times. J is TRBJ2-2 and V is TRBV7-2; a weak D match, TRBD1 (6 bases). The CDR3 is 14 amino acids. The V gene lost 1 base and the J gene lost 6 bases, with 9 bases spanning the gap. Germline lookup yields CDR1 SGHTA and CDR2 FQGNSA. The CDR3, as DNA: TGTGCCAGCAGCTTAGTACAGGGAGCCGGGGAGCTGTTTTTT. Residues: CASSLVQGAGELFF. Full variable domain (rest looked up from reference TRBV7-2 and TRBJ2-2): GAGVSQSPSNKVTEKGKDVELRCDPISGHTALYWYRQSLGQGLEFLIYFQGNSAPDKSGLPSDRFSAERTGGSVSTLTIQRTQQEDSAVYLCASSLVQGAGELFFGEGSRLTVL.

The V gene is TRBV7-2, the J gene TRBJ1-2; D uncertain. V lost 1 base and J 0 bases, leaving 6 bases between the germline ends. The germline gives CDR1 SGHTA, CDR2 FQGNSA. The CDR3 loop spans 14 amino acids. The CDR3 is CASSLVVANYGYTF. The CDR3 DNA follows: TGTGCCAGCAGCTTAGTAGTGGCTAACTATGGCTACACCTTC. Variable domain in full (rest from reference TRBV7-2 and TRBJ1-2): GAGVSQSPSNKVTEKGKDVELRCDPISGHTALYWYRQSLGQGLEFLIYFQGNSAPDKSGLPSDRFSAERTGGSVSTLTIQRTQQEDSAVYLCASSLVVANYGYTFGSGTRLTVV.

The sample holds many counts of this clonotype. The chain has TRBV5-8 and TRBJ2-1; 13 bases align to TRBD2. The CDR3 covers 18 residues. Germline V CDR1 and CDR2: SGHTS, YDEGEE. Germline trimming cut 0 bases from V and 4 bases from J; bases unmatched to any gene: 7. In DNA form, the CDR3 reads TGTGCCAGCAGCTTGGCTTCACTAGCGGGGGGGTATTACAATGAGCAGTTCTTC. Amino acid sequence: CASSLASLAGGYYNEQFF. The variable domain in full, with the rest retrieved from reference TRBV5-8 and TRBJ2-1, is EAGVTQSPTHLIKTRGQQATLRCSPISGHTSVYWYQQALGLGLQFLLWYDEGEERNRGNFPPRFSGRQFPNYSSELNVNALELEDSALYLCASSLASLAGGYYNEQFFGPGTRLTVL.

In this sample, this clonotype turned up many times. The chain uses TRBV29-1 and TRBJ2-1; 7 bases match TRBD1. The CDR3 length is 13 residues. V shed 5 bases, J shed 3 bases, and the junction held 4 bases outside the gene matches. Germline V gene data show CDR1 as SQVTM and CDR2 as ANQGSEA. In nucleotides, the CDR3 is TGCAGCGTTTCCAGGGGGAACTACAATGAGCAGTTCTTC. It translates to CSVSRGNYNEQFF.

This chain connects TRBV5-1 to TRBJ1-1; 9 positions match TRBD1. Germline V gene sequence: CDR1 SGHRS, CDR2 YFSETQ. V shed 3 bases and J 5 bases; nucleotides not matched to a gene: 5. The CDR3 consists of 14 residues. Here the CDR3 reads CASSWGQGDTEAFF. DNA of the CDR3: TGCGCCAGCAGCTGGGGACAGGGTGATACTGAAGCTTTCTTT.

At least ten counts were recorded for this clonotype. A read error may account for a junction end that differs from germline. This chain connects TRBV13 to TRBJ1-2; D not resolved. CDR1 is PRHDT and CDR2 is FYEKMQ in the germline V gene (reference sequence). This CDR3 region has 12 residues. In nucleotides, the CDR3 is TGCGCCAGCAGCGAAGGTTTAGGGGGCTACACCTTC. It encodes CASSEGLGGYTF. Full variable domain (missing parts from reference TRBV13 and TRBJ1-2): AAGVIQSPRHLIKEKRETATLKCYPIPRHDTVYWYQQGPGQDPQFLISFYEKMQSDKGSIPDRFSAQQFSDYHSELNMSSLELGDSALYFCASSEGLGGYTFGSGTRLTVV.

The genes are TRBV7-2 and TRBJ2-7; TRBD2 aligns across 11 bases. The CDR3 is made up of 16 amino acids. The V gene's germline CDR1 is SGHTA and CDR2 FQGNSA. After removal of 5 bases from V and 1 base from J, the junction contained 7 bases not matched to a gene. CDR3 DNA sequence: TGTGCCAGCAGCCCCTGGCCTAGCGGGAGGTCCTACGAGCAGTACTTC. This encodes CASSPWPSGRSYEQYF.

At least ten counts were recorded for this clonotype. This chain uses TRBV20-1 with TRBJ2-1; D tentatively fits TRBD1 or TRBD2 (5 bases each). V lost 3 bases to trimming and J lost 2 bases, with 17 bases between them. The CDR3 consists of 16 residues. Per the germline V gene, CDR1 is DFQATT and CDR2 is SNEGSKA (reference sequence). The CDR3 is CSASLPEGRTYNEQFF. CDR3 bases: TGCAGTGCTAGCCTACCTGAGGGGAGAACCTACAATGAGCAGTTCTTC.

CDR3 amino acids: CASSPGTVGDSPLHF. CDR3 coding DNA: TGTGCCAGCTCCCCCGGGACTGTAGGGGATTCACCCCTCCACTTT. V gene TRBV18 combines with J gene TRBJ1-6, with D possibly being TRBD1 (5 bases). Germline V lookup: CDR1 KGHSH, CDR2 LQKENI. CDR3 length: 15 amino acids. V dropped 6 bases and J dropped 8 bases, with 17 bases sitting between them.

In regard to this clonotype: Just one base apart from a much larger clone, this may be a read error. The conserved final phenylalanine or tryptophan is absent from the CDR3, which likely points to a read error. The genes are TRBV4-3 and TRBJ1-5; unclear D gene. The CDR3 extends over 15 amino acids. Trimming shortened V by 3 bases and J by 5 bases, and 14 bases separated the two germline ends. Germline V gene lookup returns CDR1 LGHNA and CDR2 YSLEER. DNA for the CDR3: TGCGCCAGCAGCCAGTACGATGAGCGGGATCAGCCCCAGCATGTT. It specifies CASSQYDERDQPQHV.

This clonotype was picked up a small number of times. This chain links TRBV4-3 with TRBJ1-2; TRBD1 might be the D (5 bases). Trimming cost V 3 bases and J 4 bases, with 21 bases left between them. Germline V CDR1 and CDR2: LGHNA, YSLEER. The CDR3 runs to 17 residues. CDR3 loop: CASSHVMVGGSSYGYTF. The CDR3 nucleotides are TGCGCCAGCAGCCATGTGATGGTGGGGGGTTCCTCCTATGGCTACACCTTC.

The chain has TRBV13 and TRBJ2-4; D is unclear. Per the germline V gene, CDR1 is PRHDT and CDR2 is FYEKMQ (reference sequence). The germline V and J ends were trimmed by 4 bases and 4 bases, with 5 bases remaining between them. The CDR3 totals 12 residues. CDR3 amino acids: CASSSSKNIQYF. The CDR3 bases are TGTGCCAGCAGCTCTTCGAAAAACATTCAGTACTTC.

This clonotype was counted many times. The gene calls are TRBV29-1 and TRBJ2-1; D is ambiguous. This CDR3 region has 14 residues. Trimming cost V 3 bases and J 0 bases, with 9 bases left between them. Germline CDR1 and CDR2: SQVTM and ANQGSEA. The CDR3 region is CSVDRYSSYNEQFF. CDR3 sequence (DNA): TGCAGCGTTGACAGGTATAGCTCCTACAATGAGCAGTTCTTC.

This rearrangement joins TRBV7-2 to TRBJ2-2; 7 bases match TRBD1. The ends lost 7 bases at V and 1 base at J; junction bases unmatched: 12. Germline lookup yields CDR1 SGHTA and CDR2 FQGNSA. The CDR3 has 17 amino acids. The CDR3 coding sequence is TGTGCCAGCACCTCCAACTTAGGGGGCAGGAACACCGGGGAGCTGTTTTTT. This gives the protein CASTSNLGGRNTGELFF.

V and J are TRBV29-1 and TRBJ1-1; tentative D call: TRBD1 (6 bases). Trimming cost V 5 bases and J 1 base, with 11 bases left between them. Germline V gene sequence: CDR1 SQVTM, CDR2 ANQGSEA. The CDR3 contains 13 residues. The DNA for the CDR3 is TGCAGCGTTAAAGGACAGCCGAACACTGAAGCTTTCTTT. Amino acid sequence: CSVKGQPNTEAFF.